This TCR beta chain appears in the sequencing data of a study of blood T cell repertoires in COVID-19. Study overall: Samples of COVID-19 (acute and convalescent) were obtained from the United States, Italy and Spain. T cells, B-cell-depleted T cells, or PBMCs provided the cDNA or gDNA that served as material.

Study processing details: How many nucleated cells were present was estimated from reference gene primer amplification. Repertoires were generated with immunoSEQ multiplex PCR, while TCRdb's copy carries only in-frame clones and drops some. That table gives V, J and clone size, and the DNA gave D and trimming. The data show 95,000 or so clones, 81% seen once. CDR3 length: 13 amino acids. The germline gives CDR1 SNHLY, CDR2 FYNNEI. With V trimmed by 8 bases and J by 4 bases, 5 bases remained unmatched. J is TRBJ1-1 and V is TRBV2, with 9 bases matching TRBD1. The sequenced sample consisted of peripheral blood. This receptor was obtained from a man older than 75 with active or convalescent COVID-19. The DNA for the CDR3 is TGTGCCAGCGCAAGACAGGGGGGCACTGAAGCTTTCTTT. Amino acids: CASARQGGTEAFF.